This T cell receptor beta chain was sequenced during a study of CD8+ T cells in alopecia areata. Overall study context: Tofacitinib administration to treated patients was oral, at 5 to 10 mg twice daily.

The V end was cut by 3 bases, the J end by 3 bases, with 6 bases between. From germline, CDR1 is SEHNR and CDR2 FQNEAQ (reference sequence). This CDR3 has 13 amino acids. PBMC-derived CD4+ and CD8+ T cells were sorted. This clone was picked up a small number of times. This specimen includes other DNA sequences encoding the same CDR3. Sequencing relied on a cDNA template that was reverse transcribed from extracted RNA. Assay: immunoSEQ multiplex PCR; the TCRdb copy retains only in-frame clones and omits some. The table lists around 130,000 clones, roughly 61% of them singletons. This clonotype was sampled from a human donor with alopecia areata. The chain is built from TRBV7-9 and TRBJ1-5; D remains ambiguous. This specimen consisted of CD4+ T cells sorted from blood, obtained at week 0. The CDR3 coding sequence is TGTGCCAGCAGCTTCGGTTCCAATCAGCCCCAGCATTTT. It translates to CASSFGSNQPQHF. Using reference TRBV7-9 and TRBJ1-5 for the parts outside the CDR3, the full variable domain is DTGVSQNPRHKITKRGQNVTFRCDPISEHNRLYWYRQTLGQGPEFLTYFQNEAQLEKSRLLSDRFSAERPKGSFSTLEIQRTEQGDSAMYLCASSFGSNQPQHFGDGTRLSIL.